This TCR beta chain derives from a study of CD8+ T cells in alopecia areata. Overall study context: The study gave treated patients oral tofacitinib at 5 to 10 mg twice daily.

Study-wide results and caveats: Scalp sequencing captures resident alphabeta T cells of normal skin too. Especially in alopecia totalis/universalis, lesional scalp showed greater clonality than normal scalp did.

RNA was isolated and reverse transcribed to cDNA, the sequencing template. Data came from immunoSEQ multiplex PCR; TCRdb stores just in-frame clones and leaves some out. Among 140,000 to 150,000 clones listed, 58% were seen once. Per germline, CDR1 MGHDK and CDR2 SYGVNS. The CDR3 spans 14 residues. Trimming removed 3 bases from V and 7 bases from J; junction bases left unmatched: 6. As concerns this clone: No antigen is known for it.

This rearrangement joins TRBV25-1 to TRBJ1-1, with 9 bases that match TRBD1. Sequences were derived from CD4+ T cells sorted from blood, sampled at week 0. This receptor was identified in a human donor with alopecia areata. The CDR3 bases are TGTGCCAGCAGTGAGACAGGGGGGTCAAATGAAGCTTTCTTT. Protein product: CASSETGGSNEAFF.